Listed below are T cell receptor beta chains from one sample, sequenced in a study of beta chain features in type 1 diabetes. Repertoires were generated with immunoSEQ multiplex PCR, while TCRdb's copy carries only in-frame clones and drops some. The sample includes 300,000 to 350,000 clones, about 14% seen only once; the top ten take 5.5% to 7.5%. The sequencing sample was made of central memory CD4+ T cells from blood. The receptors stem from a man younger than 40 in good health. CDR3s include the opening cysteine and the closing phenylalanine or tryptophan. Fields, in order: V gene, J gene, clone size, D gene, CDR3 DNA, CDR3 protein. A D gene is named only where the DNA matches it firmly. Rows may omit the clone size; those that give it use once, few, many or a size class.

V: TRBV2
J: TRBJ2-7
size: .
D: .
DNA: TGTGCCAGCAGCGACGGCTCCTACGAGCAGTACTTC
CDR3: CASSDGSYEQYF

V: TRBV5-4
J: TRBJ2-1
size: few
D: TRBD2
DNA: TGTGCCAGCAGCCCAGCTAGCGGGATGATAGGTGAGCAGTTCTTC
CDR3: CASSPASGMIGEQFF

V: TRBV4-2
J: TRBJ1-1
size: few
D: TRBD1
DNA: TGTGCCAGCAGCCGAGAGACAGGGTTCACTGAAGCTTTCTTT
CDR3: CASSRETGFTEAFF

V: TRBV14
J: TRBJ2-5
size: .
D: .
DNA: TGTGCCAGCAGCTTCAGGCTCCTGGGGCAAGAGACCCAGTACTTC
CDR3: CASSFRLLGQETQYF

V: TRBV5-4
J: TRBJ2-5
size: many
D: TRBD2
DNA: TGTGCCAGCAGCTTGGGGGAGGGGACCCAGTACTTC
CDR3: CASSLGEGTQYF

V: TRBV10-3
J: TRBJ1-1
size: few
D: .
DNA: TGTGCCATCAGTGACCGTGGTGGGGGGCGTTTGTCTACTGAAGCTTTCTTT
CDR3: CAISDRGGGRLSTEAFF

V: TRBV19
J: TRBJ1-2
size: few
D: .
DNA: TGTGCCAGTAGTATAGCCGGTGGCTACACCTTC
CDR3: CASSIAGGYTF

V: TRBV5-1
J: TRBJ2-4
size: few
D: .
DNA: TGCGCCAGCAGCTTGGACCCGTCCGGGGTTGCCAAAAACATTCAGTACTTC
CDR3: CASSLDPSGVAKNIQYF

V: TRBV20-1
J: TRBJ2-3
size: few
D: .
DNA: TGCAGTGCTAGGGTCACAGATACGCAGTATTTT
CDR3: CSARVTDTQYF

V: TRBV19
J: TRBJ1-1
size: .
D: .
DNA: TGTGCCAGTAGTATGGGATCGTGGAGGGGCTCTGAAGCTTTCTTT
CDR3: CASSMGSWRGSEAFF

V: TRBV11-1
J: TRBJ2-1
size: few
D: .
DNA: TGTGCCAGCAGCTGGGGAGAGAGTAAGGTCAATGAGCAGTTCTTC
CDR3: CASSWGESKVNEQFF

V: TRBV19
J: TRBJ2-3
size: few
D: TRBD2
DNA: TGTGCCAGCAGACTAGCGGGCACAGATACGCAGTATTTT
CDR3: CASRLAGTDTQYF

V: TRBV5-6
J: TRBJ2-5
size: few
D: .
DNA: TGTGCCAGCAGCCTTGGAGGGCCGACACACCAAGAGACCCAGTACTTC
CDR3: CASSLGGPTHQETQYF

V: TRBV15
J: TRBJ1-5
size: few
D: .
DNA: TGTGCCACCAGCAGAGATCAAGGTTGGAGGCCCCAGCATTTT
CDR3: CATSRDQGWRPQHF

V: TRBV30
J: TRBJ1-3
size: .
D: .
DNA: TGTGCCTGGACAACAGATGGAAACACCATATATTTT
CDR3: CAWTTDGNTIYF

V: TRBV4-3
J: TRBJ1-6
size: .
D: .
DNA: TGCGCCAGCAGCCAAGAGAAGGGTTCACCCCTCCACTTT
CDR3: CASSQEKGSPLHF

V: TRBV18
J: TRBJ2-5
size: few
D: .
DNA: TGTGCCAGCTCACCAATTCTAGCCGTAGGGTCGGCGGAGACCCAGTACTTC
CDR3: CASSPILAVGSAETQYF

V: TRBV19
J: TRBJ2-3
size: many
D: .
DNA: TGTGCCAGTAGTATGGGCTCGCAAGATACGCAGTATTTT
CDR3: CASSMGSQDTQYF

V: TRBV5-1
J: TRBJ1-2
size: .
D: .
DNA: TGCGCCAGCAATACTGGGAACTGGGGCTATGGCTACACCTTC
CDR3: CASNTGNWGYGYTF

V: TRBV15
J: TRBJ2-1
size: many
D: TRBD2
DNA: TGTGCCACCAGCGGTAGCGGGCCCTACAATGAGCAGTTCTTC
CDR3: CATSGSGPYNEQFF

V: TRBV4-1
J: TRBJ2-7
size: .
D: .
DNA: TGCGCCAGCAGCCAAGGGGGCTACGAGCAGTACTTC
CDR3: CASSQGGYEQYF

V: TRBV11-3
J: TRBJ2-2
size: .
D: .
DNA: TGTGCCAGCAGCTTAGATCATACGCCACAGCGGGAGCTGTTTTTT
CDR3: CASSLDHTPQRELFF

V: TRBV30
J: TRBJ2-6
size: .
D: .
DNA: TGTGCCTGGAGTGTATGGCAGGGGGGGGCCAACGTCCTGACTTTC
CDR3: CAWSVWQGGANVLTF

V: TRBV5-6
J: TRBJ1-3
size: many
D: .
DNA: TGTGCCAGCAGCCCCCAGATGGGGGTTGGAAACACCATATATTTT
CDR3: CASSPQMGVGNTIYF

V: TRBV18
J: TRBJ2-5
size: .
D: .
DNA: TGTGCCAGCTCAGGATTTGGGGAGACCCAGTACTTC
CDR3: CASSGFGETQYF

V: TRBV7-2
J: TRBJ1-1
size: many
D: .
DNA: TGTGCCAGCAGCGCCGACAGGAACACTGAAGCTTTCTTT
CDR3: CASSADRNTEAFF